This entry features one T cell receptor (beta chain) sequence. Its cognate antigen is unknown. The V gene end was trimmed by 3 bases and the J gene end by 6 bases; junction bases not matched to a gene: 3. CDR1 and CDR2 (germline): SGHRS, YFSETQ. CDR3 length: 13 amino acids. Barcoded TCR alpha and TCR beta cDNA libraries with UMIs came from 5'RACE using constant-segment primers. TCRdb re-analysed the 5' RACE reads in MiXCR, keeping a single row per CDR3 protein. The sample contains hundreds of thousands of distinct CDR3 sequences, roughly 15% of which appear only once. The entry originates in a study of T-cell memory formation after mild COVID-19. Study in general: Clusters were largely donor specific. Points from the study as a whole: A balance of CD4 and CD8 characterized clones contracting day 15 to 85, whereas later expanders leaned CD4+.

This sequence originates from a man younger than 30 who had mild COVID-19 (a few samples of this study predate the infection). Cell type and time point are not known. The gene calls are TRBV5-1 and TRBJ1-2; TRBD1 matches 9 bases. The sequencing input was PBMCs or a T cell subset sorted from them (not recorded which). CDR3 amino acids: CASSSGQGNGYTF. The CDR3 bases are TGCGCCAGCAGCTCAGGACAGGGGAATGGCTACACCTTC.